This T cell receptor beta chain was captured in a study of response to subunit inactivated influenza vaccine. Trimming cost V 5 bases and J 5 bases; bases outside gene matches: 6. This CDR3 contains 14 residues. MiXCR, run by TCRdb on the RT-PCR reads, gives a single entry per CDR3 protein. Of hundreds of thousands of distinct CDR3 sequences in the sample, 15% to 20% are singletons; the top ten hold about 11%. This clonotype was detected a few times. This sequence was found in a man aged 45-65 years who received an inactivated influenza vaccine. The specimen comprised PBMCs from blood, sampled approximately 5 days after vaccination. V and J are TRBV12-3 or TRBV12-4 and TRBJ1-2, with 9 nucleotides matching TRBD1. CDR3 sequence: CASSKGQGKYGYTF. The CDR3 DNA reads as TGTGCCAGCAGTAAAGGACAGGGGAAATATGGCTACACCTTC.